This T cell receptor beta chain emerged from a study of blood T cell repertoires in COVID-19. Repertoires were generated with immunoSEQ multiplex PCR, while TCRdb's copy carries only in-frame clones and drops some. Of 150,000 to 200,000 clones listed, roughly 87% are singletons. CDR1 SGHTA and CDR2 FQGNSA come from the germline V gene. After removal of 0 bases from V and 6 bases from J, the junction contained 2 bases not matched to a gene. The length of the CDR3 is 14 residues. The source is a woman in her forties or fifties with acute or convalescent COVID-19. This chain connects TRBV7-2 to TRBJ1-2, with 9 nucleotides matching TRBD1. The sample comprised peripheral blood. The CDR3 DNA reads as TGTGCCAGCAGCTTAGCGGGACAGGGTAATGGCTACACCTTC. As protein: CASSLAGQGNGYTF.